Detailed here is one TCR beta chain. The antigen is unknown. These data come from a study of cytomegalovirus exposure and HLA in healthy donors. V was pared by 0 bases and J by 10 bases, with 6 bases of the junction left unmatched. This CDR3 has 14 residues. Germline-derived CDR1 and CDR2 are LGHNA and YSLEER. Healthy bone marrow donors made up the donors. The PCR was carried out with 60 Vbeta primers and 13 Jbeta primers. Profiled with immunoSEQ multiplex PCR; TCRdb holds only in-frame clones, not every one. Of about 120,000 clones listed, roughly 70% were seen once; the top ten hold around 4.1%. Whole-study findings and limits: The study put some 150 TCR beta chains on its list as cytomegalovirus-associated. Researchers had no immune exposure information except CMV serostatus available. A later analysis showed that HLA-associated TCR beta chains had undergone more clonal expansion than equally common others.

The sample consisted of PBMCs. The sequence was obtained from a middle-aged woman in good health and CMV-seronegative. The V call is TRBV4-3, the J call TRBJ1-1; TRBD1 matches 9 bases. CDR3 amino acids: CASSQDATGGRAFF. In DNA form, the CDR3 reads TGCGCCAGCAGCCAAGACGCGACAGGGGGTAGAGCTTTCTTT.